These 22 T cell receptor beta chains were all obtained from the same sample, sequenced in a study of blood T cell repertoires in COVID-19. The method was immunoSEQ multiplex PCR; TCRdb's version includes in-frame clones alone and lacks a portion of them. This table has 95,000 to 100,000 clones, around 94% appearing once. Sequenced sample: peripheral blood. These receptor sequences come from a man aged 50-59 years with active COVID-19.

The chain recombines TRBV7-2 with TRBJ2-3, with TRBD2 matching 10 bases. Germline assignment: CDR1 SGHTA and CDR2 FQGNSA. The CDR3 contains 16 residues. J gave up 6 bases and V 0 bases, and 6 bases lay outside the gene matches. CDR3 in DNA: TGTGCCAGCAGCTTAGCCGGGACTAGCGCAATTGATACGCAGTATTTT. Its protein product is CASSLAGTSAIDTQYF.

This clone was picked up a small number of times. This chain connects TRBV7-2 to TRBJ1-5; unclear D gene. V was pared by 1 base and J by 4 bases, with 8 bases between. Germline-derived CDR1 and CDR2 are SGHTA and FQGNSA. The CDR3 spans 14 residues. CDR3 DNA: TGTGCCAGCAGCTTAGGCGGGAGAAATCAGCCCCAGCATTTT. Amino acids: CASSLGGRNQPQHF.

The chain uses TRBV6-2 or TRBV6-3 and TRBJ1-1; tentative D call: TRBD1 (6 bases). The CDR3 is 16 amino acids. The V end was cut by 0 bases, the J end by 5 bases, with 16 bases between. Germline values: CDR1 MNHEY, CDR2 SVGEGT. The CDR3 reads CASSYSHKGRGTEAFF. CDR3 nucleotides: TGTGCCAGCAGTTACTCCCATAAAGGGAGGGGGACTGAAGCTTTCTTT.

V and J are TRBV30 and TRBJ2-7; 10 bases map to TRBD2. There are 11 residues in the CDR3. Germline V gives CDR1 GTSNPN, CDR2 SVGIG (reference sequence). Unmatched junction bases numbered 2, after V lost 8 bases and J lost 4 bases. The CDR3 reads CAGTSAYEQYF. Written as DNA, the CDR3 is TGTGCCGGGACTAGCGCATACGAGCAGTACTTC.

The count of this clone is one. The rearrangement uses TRBV6-2 or TRBV6-3 and TRBJ1-2, with 7 bases identical to TRBD1. The V gene's germline CDR1 is MNHEY and CDR2 SVGEGT. The CDR3 is made up of 14 amino acids. The V gene end was trimmed by 6 bases and the J gene end by 4 bases; junction bases not matched to a gene: 8. CDR3 sequence: CASRYRDSVYGYTF. CDR3 bases: TGTGCCAGCAGATACCGGGACAGCGTCTATGGCTACACCTTC.

The J gene is TRBJ1-6, the V gene TRBV3-1 (or the pseudogene TRBV3-2); D is ambiguous. The CDR3 sequence is 15 residues long. The V gene lost 1 base and the J gene lost 7 bases, with 11 bases spanning the gap. Looked up from germline, CDR1 is LGHDT and CDR2 is YNNKEL (reference sequence). CDR3 sequence: CASSQGTTGNSPLHF. The CDR3 DNA follows: TGTGCCAGCAGCCAAGGTACGACGGGGAATTCACCCCTCCACTTT.

The chain combines TRBV7-9 with TRBJ2-5, with D perhaps TRBD2 (5 bases). Per germline, CDR1 SEHNR and CDR2 FQNEAQ (reference sequence). There are 13 residues in the CDR3. The V end lost 3 bases, the J end lost 2 bases, and 7 bases lay between the germline ends. CDR3 coding DNA: TGTGCCAGCAGCTTTTTAGCGCAAGAGACCCAGTACTTC. Protein: CASSFLAQETQYF.

This clone was detected only a few times. V and J are TRBV7-9 and TRBJ1-1; TRBD1 aligns across 11 bases. After removal of 5 bases from V and 3 bases from J, the junction contained 8 bases not matched to a gene. The length of the CDR3 is 16 residues. Germline CDR1 is SEHNR and CDR2 is FQNEAQ (reference sequence). CDR3 sequence: CASSPGQGAVDTEAFF. In DNA, the CDR3 is TGTGCCAGCAGCCCCGGACAGGGGGCTGTAGACACTGAAGCTTTCTTT.

The CDR3 loop is CASSVDPGGSSYNSPLHF. The CDR3 nucleotides read TGTGCCAGCAGCGTAGACCCCGGGGGGAGCTCCTATAATTCACCCCTCCACTTT. This chain links TRBV9 with TRBJ1-6; TRBD1 might be the D (5 bases). This CDR3 has 18 residues. Germline assignment: CDR1 SGDLS and CDR2 YYNGEE. The V end was cut by 0 bases, the J end by 0 bases, with 13 bases between.

The chain has TRBV30 and TRBJ2-1; 7 bases agree with TRBD1. V trimming: 7 bases; J trimming: 0 bases; junction bases outside the gene matches: 3. Looked up from germline, CDR1 is GTSNPN and CDR2 is SVGIG (reference sequence). This CDR3 region has 13 residues. CDR3 sequence (DNA): TGTGCCTTGACAGGGAGCTCCTACAATGAGCAGTTCTTC. It encodes CALTGSSYNEQFF.

The chain recombines TRBV6-5 with TRBJ1-1; 7 bases agree with TRBD1. The trim removed 4 bases at V and 0 bases at J, leaving 5 bases unmatched. The germline V gene has CDR1 MNHEY and CDR2 SVGAGI. This CDR3 comprises 15 residues. The DNA for the CDR3 is TGTGCCAGCAGTTGGGGACAGCTCATGAACACTGAAGCTTTCTTT. Encoded protein: CASSWGQLMNTEAFF.

V gene TRBV28 combines with J gene TRBJ1-2; 9 bases agree with TRBD1. With V trimmed by 10 bases and J by 4 bases, 7 bases remained unmatched. This CDR3 has 13 residues. Germline assignment: CDR1 MDHEN and CDR2 SYDVKM. The CDR3 reads CATNPGQGYGYTF. Here the CDR3 DNA reads TGTGCCACCAACCCGGGACAGGGCTATGGCTACACCTTC.

The chain joins TRBV29-1 to TRBJ1-1, with D tentatively TRBD1 (5 bases). The CDR3 is made up of 15 amino acids. Germline V CDR1 and CDR2: SQVTM, ANQGSEA. V was clipped by 1 base and J by 0 bases, with 12 bases between them. The CDR3 reads CSVEVQGRMNTEAFF. As DNA, the CDR3 is TGCAGCGTTGAAGTTCAGGGCCGCATGAACACTGAAGCTTTCTTT. Variable domain in full (rest from reference TRBV29-1 and TRBJ1-1): SAVISQKPSRDICQRGTSLTIQCQVDSQVTMMFWYRQQPGQSLTLIATANQGSEATYESGFVIDKFPISRPNLTFSTLTVSNMSPEDSSIYLCSVEVQGRMNTEAFFGQGTRLTVV.

V is TRBV29-1 and J is TRBJ2-1; 9 bases line up with TRBD1. Germline assignment: CDR1 SQVTM and CDR2 ANQGSEA. The CDR3 is made up of 17 amino acids. Trimming at V came to 6 bases and at J to 5 bases, leaving 17 bases not matched to a gene. The CDR3 coding sequence is TGCAGCGTAGTTGACAGGGGGGACTACCTACCTGACAATGAGCAGTTCTTC. It codes for CSVVDRGDYLPDNEQFF.

This clone was recorded only once. This chain uses TRBV5-1 with TRBJ1-1, with D perhaps matching TRBD1 (6 bases). This CDR3 is built from 14 residues. The V and J ends lost 1 base and 1 base respectively, with 8 bases between them. Germline V gene lookup returns CDR1 SGHRS and CDR2 YFSETQ. The CDR3 bases are TGCGCCAGCAGCTTGACAGGGAGGAACACTGAAGCTTTCTTT. This translates into CASSLTGRNTEAFF.

The rearrangement joins TRBV3-1 (or the pseudogene TRBV3-2) to TRBJ2-3, with 10 bases identical to TRBD2. Germline-derived CDR1 and CDR2 are LGHDT and YNNKEL (reference sequence). The CDR3 covers 14 residues. Trimming took 5 bases from V and 2 from J; bases not matched to a gene: 1. The CDR3 spells CASSTSGNTDTQYF. In nucleotides, the CDR3 is TGTGCCAGCAGCACTAGCGGGAACACAGATACGCAGTATTTT.

The chain joins TRBV3-1 (or the pseudogene TRBV3-2) to TRBJ2-1, with 9 bases fitting TRBD2. The germline gives CDR1 LGHDT, CDR2 YNNKEL (reference sequence). The CDR3 runs 15 residues. With V trimmed by 5 bases and J by 3 bases, 5 bases remained unmatched. The DNA of the CDR3 is TGTGCCAGCAGCACCCGGACTAGCGACTACAATGAGCAGTTCTTC. It specifies CASSTRTSDYNEQFF.

V usage is TRBV6-5 and J usage is TRBJ2-1, with 8 bases lining up with TRBD1. The CDR3 extends over 15 amino acids. Germline V gene data show CDR1 as MNHEY and CDR2 as SVGAGI. Losses at the gene ends were 6 bases for V and 2 bases for J; bases not matched to a gene: 6. The DNA for the CDR3 is TGTGCCAGCAGCGTACAGGGGGGTGCCTACAATGAGCAGTTCTTC. Encoded protein: CASSVQGGAYNEQFF.

The V gene is TRBV19, the J gene TRBJ1-6; unclear D gene. Germline V gives CDR1 LNHDA, CDR2 SQIVND (reference sequence). V shed 6 bases and J shed 10 bases, with 10 bases lying between them. This CDR3 comprises 12 residues. For the CDR3, the DNA is TGTGCCAGTAGCCGGGGTAACTCACCCCTCCACTTT. Protein: CASSRGNSPLHF.

The chain employs TRBV24-1 and TRBJ2-1; D ambiguous. Germline loops: CDR1 KGHDR, CDR2 SFDVKD. Trimming pared 1 base from V and 0 bases from J, leaving 9 bases between. The CDR3 extends over 16 amino acids. The CDR3 DNA follows: TGTGCCACCAGTGATTTTGCTAGAAGCTCCTACAATGAGCAGTTCTTC. Protein product: CATSDFARSSYNEQFF.

The chain uses TRBV19 and TRBJ1-5; D not certain. The CDR3 has 13 amino acids. CDR1 and CDR2 (germline): LNHDA, SQIVND (reference sequence). V gave up 6 bases and J gave up 4 bases, with 10 bases separating them. CDR3 sequence reads: CASSTGRNQPQHF. DNA for the CDR3: TGTGCCAGTAGCACTGGGAGGAATCAGCCCCAGCATTTT.

The gene calls are TRBV7-3 and TRBJ2-2, with 8 bases aligning to TRBD1. Trimming removed 5 bases from V and 4 bases from J; junction bases left unmatched: 6. CDR1 and CDR2 from the germline V gene are SGHTA and FQGTGA. This CDR3 is built from 15 residues. The CDR3 DNA is TGTGCCAGCAGCCGGACAGGGCTGATCACCGGGGAGCTGTTTTTT. Amino acid sequence: CASSRTGLITGELFF.